These 10 T cell receptor beta chains were all obtained from the same sample, sequenced in a study of T-cell reconstitution after alpha-beta-depleted transplantation in children. Preparation of the TCRbeta library involved a method that used unique molecular identifiers. TCRdb re-called the PCR reads with MiXCR, one entry per CDR3 protein. Counted here are 500,000 or so distinct CDR3 sequences, 32% occurring once; the ten biggest clones make up less than 2.5%. The sample was PBMCs from the stem cell graft donor, taken from the stem cell graft. The receptors here all came from a human donor who donated a stem cell graft to a child with aplastic anemia.

The chain links TRBV12-3 or TRBV12-4 to TRBJ2-5; 7 bases are shared with TRBD1. V was clipped by 1 base and J by 5 bases; unmatched bases: 10. The CDR3 is made up of 16 amino acids. The CDR3 bases are TGTGCCAGCAGTTTAGAGGCCCCAGGGGGTGGGGAGACCCAGTACTTC. Residues: CASSLEAPGGGETQYF.

With respect to this clonotype: One end of the junction does not line up with germline, which may come from a read error. In nucleotides, the CDR3 is TGCGCCAGCAGTCCGCACCTGACAGTGACTGGGGCCAACGTCCTGACTTTC. Protein sequence: CASSPHLTVTGANVLTF. The chain recombines TRBV12-3 or TRBV12-4 with TRBJ2-6, with D possibly matching TRBD1 (5 bases). The CDR3 has 17 residues.

This clonotype has more than one count but fewer than ten. The CDR3 here is CASSGPGQAKAFF. CDR3 DNA: TGTGCCAGCAGCGGACCGGGACAGGCCAAAGCTTTCTTT. The gene calls are TRBV7-3 and TRBJ1-1; 8 bases are a match to TRBD1. Germline loops: CDR1 SGHTA, CDR2 FQGTGA. The length of the CDR3 is 13 residues. With V trimmed by 5 bases and J by 9 bases, 8 bases remained unmatched.

This clonotype was seen more than once but under ten times. V and J are TRBV27 and TRBJ1-1; tentatively, D is TRBD1 (5 bases). The CDR3 sequence is 12 residues long. Deletions cut 6 bases from V and 5 bases from J, with 10 bases between. Germline V gene sequence: CDR1 MNHEY, CDR2 SMNVEV (reference sequence). The chain's CDR3 is CASRGGWTEAFF. CDR3 nucleotides: TGTGCCAGCAGGGGGGGGTGGACTGAAGCTTTCTTT.

This chain links TRBV29-1 with TRBJ2-1; maybe TRBD1 (6 bases). The CDR3 has 12 amino acids. The ends were cut back, 4 bases at V and 8 bases at J, with 12 bases in the middle. Germline V gene data show CDR1 as SQVTM and CDR2 as ANQGSEA. The CDR3 DNA reads as TGCAGCGTTGGGGCAGGGGAGTATGAGCAGTTCTTC. Protein: CSVGAGEYEQFF.

The chain carries TRBV27 and TRBJ1-4; TRBD1 aligns across 9 bases. Unmatched junction bases numbered 4, after V lost 4 bases and J lost 4 bases. Germline CDR1 reads MNHEY; CDR2 reads SMNVEV (reference sequence). CDR3 length equals 15 residues. The CDR3 region is CASSSGTGYNEKLFF. The CDR3 DNA follows: TGTGCCAGCAGTTCAGGGACAGGGTATAATGAAAAACTGTTTTTT.

Only a few counts were recorded for this clonotype. The chain recombines TRBV5-1 with TRBJ1-1; D not resolved. The V and J ends lost 4 bases and 2 bases respectively, with 18 bases between them. CDR3 length: 16 residues. Germline V CDR1 and CDR2: SGHRS, YFSETQ. For the CDR3, the DNA is TGCGCCAGCAGCCACGGCGGGTTTGGAGATAACACTGAAGCTTTCTTT. Protein sequence: CASSHGGFGDNTEAFF. The full variable domain, rest sourced from reference TRBV5-1 and TRBJ1-1, is KAGVTQTPRYLIKTRGQQVTLSCSPISGHRSVSWYQQTPGQGLQFLFEYFSETQRNKGNFPGRFSGRQFSNSRSEMNVSTLELGDSALYLCASSHGGFGDNTEAFFGQGTRLTVV.

This clonotype was recorded many times. V and J are TRBV29-1 and TRBJ2-6; no clear D gene. Trimming took off 2 bases at V and 0 bases at J, with 5 bases between the two ends. The CDR3 is 14 residues long. The germline gives CDR1 SQVTM, CDR2 ANQGSEA. The CDR3 sequence is CSVERSSGANVLTF. As DNA, the CDR3 is TGCAGCGTTGAAAGGAGCTCTGGGGCCAACGTCCTGACTTTC.

J is TRBJ1-5 and V is TRBV20-1; maybe TRBD1 (6 bases). The CDR3 length is 15 residues. Trimming pared 5 bases from V and 4 bases from J, leaving 18 bases between. Germline CDR1 is DFQATT and CDR2 is SNEGSKA (reference sequence). The CDR3 coding sequence is TGCAGTGCTGTAAAGCAGGGACACCCTAATCAGCCCCAGCATTTT. Protein: CSAVKQGHPNQPQHF.

The chain uses TRBV20-1 and TRBJ2-1, with 10 bases that match TRBD2. This CDR3 contains 15 residues. Trimming took 3 bases from V and 7 from J; bases not matched to a gene: 9. Germline CDR1 is DFQATT and CDR2 is SNEGSKA (reference sequence). CDR3 DNA sequence: TGCAGTGCTAGTGATTCTAGCGGGAGCACGAATGAGCAGTTCTTC. It translates to CSASDSSGSTNEQFF.